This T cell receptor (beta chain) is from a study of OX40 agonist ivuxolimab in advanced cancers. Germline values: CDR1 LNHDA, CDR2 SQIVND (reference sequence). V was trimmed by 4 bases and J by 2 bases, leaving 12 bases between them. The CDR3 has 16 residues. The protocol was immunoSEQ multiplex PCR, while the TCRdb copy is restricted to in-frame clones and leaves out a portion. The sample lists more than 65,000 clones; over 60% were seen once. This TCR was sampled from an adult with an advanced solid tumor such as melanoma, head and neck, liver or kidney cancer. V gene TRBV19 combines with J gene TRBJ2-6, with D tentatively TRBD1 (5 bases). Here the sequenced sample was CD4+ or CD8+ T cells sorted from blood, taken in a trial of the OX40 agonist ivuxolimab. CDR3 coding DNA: TGTGCCAGTAGTACCACCCCAGGGACTGGGGCCAACGTCCTGACTTTC. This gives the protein CASSTTPGTGANVLTF.